These T cell receptor beta chains were read from a single sample in a study of esophageal squamous cell carcinoma under preoperative chemotherapy. TCRdb ran MiXCR on the PCR reads and lists one entry per CDR3 protein. The table records 34,000 or so distinct CDR3 sequences, around 50% of them present only once. The biological material was taken from a patient given preoperative chemotherapy. These receptors were collected from a human donor with esophageal squamous cell carcinoma. The donor label of this sample is uncertain. CDR3s include the opening cysteine and the closing phenylalanine or tryptophan. Fields, in order: D gene, J gene, V gene, clone size, CDR3 protein, CDR3 DNA. A D gene is named only where the DNA matches it firmly. Clone size is stated in some rows and not others, as once, few, many or a class when expanded.

TRBD2,TRBJ2-2,TRBV6-5,-,CASSLLAGGNTGELFF,TGTGCCAGCAGTCTACTAGCGGGCGGGAACACCGGGGAGCTGTTTTTT
-,TRBJ1-3,TRBV6-2/TRBV6-3,few,CASNDGYSGNTIYF,TGTGCCAGCAACGACGGGTACTCTGGAAACACCATATATTTT
TRBD2,TRBJ2-5,TRBV7-3,-,CASSLGLGGGDRDTQYF,TGTGCCAGCAGCCTGGGACTCGGGGGGGGGGACCGAGATACGCAGTACTTT
TRBD1,TRBJ2-7,TRBV7-6,many,CASSLAGTANEQYF,TGTGCCAGCAGCTTAGCCGGGACAGCCAACGAGCAGTACTTC
-,TRBJ2-5,TRBV4-3,many,CASSQELGETQYF,TGCGCCAGCAGCCAAGAGTTGGGGGAGACCCAGTACTTC
TRBD2,TRBJ2-5,TRBV7-8,many,CASSLKRDFHEQYF,TGTGCCAGCAGCTTAAAGCGGGATTTCCATGAGCAGTACTTC
TRBD2,TRBJ2-3,TRBV7-2,many,CASSLNRGLAGLDTQYF,TGTGCCAGCAGCTTAAATCGCGGCCTAGCGGGGTTAGATACGCAGTATTTT
-,TRBJ2-1,TRBV11-2,-,CASSPLGQIYNEQFF,TGTGCCAGCAGCCCCTTGGGGCAGATCTACAATGAGCAGTTCTTC
-,TRBJ1-1,TRBV7-2,-,CASSRASNTEAFF,TGTGCCAGCAGCCGGGCCTCGAACACTGAAGCTTTCTTT
TRBD1,TRBJ1-1,TRBV28,few,CASGTGALNTEAFF,TGTGCCAGCGGAACAGGGGCCTTGAACACTGAAGCTTTCTTT
TRBD2,TRBJ2-4,TRBV7-2,-,CASSLRGRGGKDAQYF,TGTGCCAGCAGCTTAAGAGGGCGGGGGGGCAAGGATGCGCAGTATTTC
-,TRBJ1-2,TRBV12-3/TRBV12-4,many,CASSFPANYGYTF,TGTGCCAGCAGTTTTCCGGCAAACTATGGCTACACCTTC
-,TRBJ2-7,TRBV6-1,few,CASSQWRDKGYEQYF,TGTGCCAGCAGCCAGTGGCGGGATAAGGGATACGAGCAGTACTTC
TRBD2,TRBJ2-1,TRBV7-2,-,CASSSGLAGFEQFF,TGTGCCAGCAGCTCTGGACTAGCGGGATTTGAGCAGTTCTTC
-,TRBJ2-4,TRBV6-1,-,CRISALLAKNTQYF,TGCCGCATCTCGGCGCTGTTAGCCAAAAACACTCAGTACTTC
-,TRBJ2-1,TRBV10-1,-,CASSESGGPPSVNEQFF,TGCGCCAGCAGTGAGTCCGGGGGACCCCCAAGTGTCAATGAGCAGTTCTTC
-,TRBJ2-3,TRBV7-8,-,CASSSDADELFF,TGTGCCAGCAGCTCAGACGCTGATGAGCTGTTCTTC
-,TRBJ2-1,TRBV11-2,few,CASSLGGIGNEQFF,TGTGCCAGCAGCTTAGGCGGGATCGGCAATGAGCAGTTCTTC
-,TRBJ1-6,TRBV7-6,many,CASSSGALGRHSPLHF,TGTGCCAGCAGCTCGGGGGCCCTTGGCCGCCATTCGCCCCTCCACTTT
TRBD2,TRBJ2-3,TRBV11-1,few,CASSLSSGGVGDTQYF,TGTGCCAGCAGCTTGTCGAGCGGGGGGGTAGGAGATACGCAGTATTTT
TRBD1,TRBJ2-5,TRBV11-3,medium-sized,CASSVGQGSETQYF,TGTGCCAGCAGCGTTGGACAGGGGTCGGAGACCCAGTACTTC
-,TRBJ2-7,TRBV12-3/TRBV12-4,-,CASSNGQNYEQYF,TGTGCCAGCAGCAATGGACAGAACTACGAGCAGTACTTC
-,TRBJ2-5,TRBV7-7,-,CASSSYRDETQYF,TGTGCCAGCAGCTCATACAGGGACGAGACCCAGTACTTC
-,TRBJ1-6,TRBV7-8,many,CASSLEFGQSSYNSPLHF,TGTGCCAGCAGCTTAGAGTTTGGTCAGAGCTCCTATAATTCACCCCTCCACTTT
-,TRBJ2-1,TRBV10-3,-,CAIRPRAYNEQFF,TGTGCCATCAGGCCCAGGGCTTACAATGAGCAGTTCTTC
-,TRBJ2-3,TRBV11-1,-,CAGLRGRETDTQYF,TGTGCGGGCCTCCGGGGCCGTGAGACAGATACCCAGTATTTC
-,TRBJ2-3,TRBV7-3,-,CASSLGLGGRDRDTQYF,TGTGCCAGCAGCCTGGGACTCGGGGGCCGGGACCGAGATACGCAGTACTTT
TRBD2,TRBJ2-3,TRBV6-1,many,CASTLAGGQVADTQYF,TGTGCCAGCACGCTAGCGGGGGGGCAGGTCGCAGATACGCAGTATTTT
-,TRBJ2-5,TRBV12-3/TRBV12-4,-,CASSLGDGARETQYF,TGTGCCAGCAGTTTGGGGGACGGAGCTAGGGAGACCCAGTACTTC
-,TRBJ2-3,TRBV7-2,-,CASGFRGQPGETQYF,TGTGCCAGCGGCTTCCGGGGCCAACCCGGGGAGACGCAGTATTTT
-,TRBJ2-1,TRBV11-3,-,CASSLPQGEATQFF,TGTGCCAGCAGCTTACCTCAGGGCGAAGCGACCCAGTTCTTC
-,TRBJ2-3,TRBV7-3,once,CARSLDLGLGAGNTQYF,TGTGCCAGGAGCCTCGACTTGGGGCTGGGGGCCGGAAATACGCAGTATTTT
-,TRBJ2-5,TRBV7-2,few,CASSLVGRETQYF,TGTGCCAGCAGCTTAGTAGGGAGGGAGACCCAGTACTTC